This T cell receptor beta chain is drawn from a study of OX40 agonist ivuxolimab in advanced cancers. On the study more broadly: Enrollees could have had prior anti-PD-1, anti-PD-L1 or anti-CTLA-4 therapy, which 40% had received.

Trimming took 2 bases from V and 7 from J, leaving 9 bases between them. The CDR3 runs 12 residues. Germline values: CDR1 SGHKS, CDR2 YYEKEE (reference sequence). TCRdb's table, derived via immunoSEQ multiplex PCR, lists solely in-frame clones and lacks some. The sample has tens of thousands of clones, about 90% seen once. The receptor's source is an adult with an advanced solid tumor such as melanoma, head and neck, liver or kidney cancer. The sequencing here drew on CD4+ or CD8+ T cells sorted from blood, taken in a trial of the OX40 agonist ivuxolimab. This chain connects TRBV5-5 to TRBJ1-1; no clear D gene. CDR3 coding DNA: TGTGCCAGCAGCTTATGGGAGTATGAAGCTTTCTTT. This gives the protein CASSLWEYEAFF.